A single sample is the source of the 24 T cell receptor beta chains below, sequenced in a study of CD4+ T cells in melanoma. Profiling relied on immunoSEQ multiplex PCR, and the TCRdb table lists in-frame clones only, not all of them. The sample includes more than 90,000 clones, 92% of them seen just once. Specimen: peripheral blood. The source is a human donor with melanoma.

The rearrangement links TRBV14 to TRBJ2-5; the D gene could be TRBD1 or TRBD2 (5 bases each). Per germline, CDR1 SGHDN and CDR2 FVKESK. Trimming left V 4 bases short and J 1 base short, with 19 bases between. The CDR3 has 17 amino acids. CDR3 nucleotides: TGTGCCAGCAGCCCCGGGCTGGGGACGGGCTTCCAAGAGACCCAGTACTTC. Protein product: CASSPGLGTGFQETQYF.

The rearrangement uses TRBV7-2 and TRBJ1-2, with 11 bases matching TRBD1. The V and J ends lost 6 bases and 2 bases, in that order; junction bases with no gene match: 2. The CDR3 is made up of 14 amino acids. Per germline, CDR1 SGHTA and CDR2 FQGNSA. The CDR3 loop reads CASSRTGGNYGYTF. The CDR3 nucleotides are TGTGCCAGCAGTAGGACAGGGGGCAACTATGGCTACACCTTC.

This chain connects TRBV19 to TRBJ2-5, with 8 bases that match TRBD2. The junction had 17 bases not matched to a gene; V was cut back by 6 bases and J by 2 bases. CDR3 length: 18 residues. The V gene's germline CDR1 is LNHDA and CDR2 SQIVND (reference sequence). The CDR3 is CASSTPGRGHAAQETQYF. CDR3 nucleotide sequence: TGTGCCAGTAGCACCCCCGGGAGGGGCCACGCCGCTCAAGAGACCCAGTACTTC. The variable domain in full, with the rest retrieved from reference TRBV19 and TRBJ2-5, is DGGITQSPKYLFRKEGQNVTLSCEQNLNHDAMYWYRQDPGQGLRLIYYSQIVNDFQKGDIAEGYSVSREKKESFPLTVTSAQKNPTAFYLCASSTPGRGHAAQETQYFGPGTRLLVL.

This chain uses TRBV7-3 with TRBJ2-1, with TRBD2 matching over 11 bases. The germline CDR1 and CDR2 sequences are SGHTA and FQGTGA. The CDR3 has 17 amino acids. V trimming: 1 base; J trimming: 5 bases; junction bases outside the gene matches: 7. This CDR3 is CASSLMWLAGGNNEQFF. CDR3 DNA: TGTGCCAGCAGCTTAATGTGGCTAGCGGGAGGAAACAATGAGCAGTTCTTC. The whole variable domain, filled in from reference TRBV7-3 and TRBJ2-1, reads GAGVSQTPSNKVTEKGKYVELRCDPISGHTALYWYRQSLGQGPEFLIYFQGTGAADDSGLPNDRFFAVRPEGSVSTLKIQRTERGDSAVYLCASSLMWLAGGNNEQFFGPGTRLTVL.

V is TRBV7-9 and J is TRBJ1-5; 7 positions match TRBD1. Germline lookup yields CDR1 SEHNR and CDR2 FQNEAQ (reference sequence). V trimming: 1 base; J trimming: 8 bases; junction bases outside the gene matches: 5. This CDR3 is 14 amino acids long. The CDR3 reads CASSLDGRGEPQHF. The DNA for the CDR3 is TGTGCCAGCAGCTTAGACGGCAGGGGGGAGCCCCAGCATTTT.

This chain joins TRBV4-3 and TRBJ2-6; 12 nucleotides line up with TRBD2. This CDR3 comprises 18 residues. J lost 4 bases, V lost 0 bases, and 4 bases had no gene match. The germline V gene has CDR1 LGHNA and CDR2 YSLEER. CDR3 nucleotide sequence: TGCGCCAGCAGCCAAGATCCTAGCGGGAGGGCCGGGGCCAACGTCCTGACTTTC. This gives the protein CASSQDPSGRAGANVLTF.

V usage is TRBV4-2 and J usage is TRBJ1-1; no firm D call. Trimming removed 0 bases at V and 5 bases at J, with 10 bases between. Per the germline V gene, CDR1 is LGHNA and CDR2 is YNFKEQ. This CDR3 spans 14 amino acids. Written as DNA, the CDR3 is TGTGCCAGCAGCCAAGATTTGGCATGGACTGAAGCTTTCTTT. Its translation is CASSQDLAWTEAFF.

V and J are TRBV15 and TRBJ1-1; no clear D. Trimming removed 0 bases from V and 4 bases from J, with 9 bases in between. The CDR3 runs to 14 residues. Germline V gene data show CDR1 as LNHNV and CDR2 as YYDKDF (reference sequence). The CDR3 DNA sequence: TGTGCCACCAGCAGAGATTCCAGCCCCACTGAAGCTTTCTTT. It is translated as CATSRDSSPTEAFF.

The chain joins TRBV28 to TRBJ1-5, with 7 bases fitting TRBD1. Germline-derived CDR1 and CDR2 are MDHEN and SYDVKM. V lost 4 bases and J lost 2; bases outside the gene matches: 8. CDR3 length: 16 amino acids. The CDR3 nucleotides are TGTGCCAGCAGTTCCCCCCGACAGGGCGGCAATCAGCCCCAGCATTTT. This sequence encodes CASSSPRQGGNQPQHF. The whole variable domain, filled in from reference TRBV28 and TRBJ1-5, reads DVKVTQSSRYLVKRTGEKVFLECVQDMDHENMFWYRQDPGLGLRLIYFSYDVKMKEKGDIPEGYSVSREKKERFSLILESASTNQTSMYLCASSSPRQGGNQPQHFGDGTRLSIL.

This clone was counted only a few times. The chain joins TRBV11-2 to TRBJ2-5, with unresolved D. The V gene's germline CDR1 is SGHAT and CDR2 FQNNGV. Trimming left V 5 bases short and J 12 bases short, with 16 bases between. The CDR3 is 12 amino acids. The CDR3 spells CASSRSRAKEYF. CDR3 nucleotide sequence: TGTGCCAGCAGCCGTTCCCGGGCCAAGGAGTACTTC.

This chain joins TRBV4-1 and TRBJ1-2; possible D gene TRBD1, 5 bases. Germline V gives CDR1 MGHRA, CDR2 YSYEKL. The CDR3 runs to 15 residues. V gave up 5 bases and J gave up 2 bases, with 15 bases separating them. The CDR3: CASSSLTGANYGYTF. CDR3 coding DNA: TGCGCCAGCAGCTCACTTACCGGGGCCAACTATGGCTACACCTTC.

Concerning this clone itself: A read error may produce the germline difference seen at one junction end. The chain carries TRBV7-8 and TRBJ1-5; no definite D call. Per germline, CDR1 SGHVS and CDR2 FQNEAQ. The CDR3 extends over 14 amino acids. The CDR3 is CASSPQHSNQPQHF. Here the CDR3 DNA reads TGTGCCAGCAGCCCCCAACACAGCAATCAACCCCAGCATTTT.

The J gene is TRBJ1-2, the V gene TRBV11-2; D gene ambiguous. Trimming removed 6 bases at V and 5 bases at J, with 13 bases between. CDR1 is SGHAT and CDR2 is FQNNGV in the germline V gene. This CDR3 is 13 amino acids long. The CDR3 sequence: CASRPINPYGYTF. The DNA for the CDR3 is TGTGCCAGCAGACCGATAAACCCATATGGCTACACCTTC.

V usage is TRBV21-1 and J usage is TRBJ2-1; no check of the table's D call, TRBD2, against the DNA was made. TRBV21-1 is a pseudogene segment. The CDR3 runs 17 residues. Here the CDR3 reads CASSFTSGRALYNEQFF. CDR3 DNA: TGTGCCAGCAGCTTTACTAGCGGGAGGGCCCTCTACAATGAGCAGTTCTTC.

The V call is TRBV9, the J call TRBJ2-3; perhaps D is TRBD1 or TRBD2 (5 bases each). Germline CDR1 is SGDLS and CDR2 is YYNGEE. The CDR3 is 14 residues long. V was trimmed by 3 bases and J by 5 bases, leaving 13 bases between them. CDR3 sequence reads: CASSAGTWGDTQYF. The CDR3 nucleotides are TGTGCCAGCAGCGCCGGGACCTGGGGAGATACGCAGTATTTT.

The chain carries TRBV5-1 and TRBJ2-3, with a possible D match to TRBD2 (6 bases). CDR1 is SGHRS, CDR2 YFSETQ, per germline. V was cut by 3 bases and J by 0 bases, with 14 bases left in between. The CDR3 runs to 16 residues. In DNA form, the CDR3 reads TGCGCCAGCAGCTACTCGGGACTCCAAAGCACAGATACGCAGTATTTT. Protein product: CASSYSGLQSTDTQYF.

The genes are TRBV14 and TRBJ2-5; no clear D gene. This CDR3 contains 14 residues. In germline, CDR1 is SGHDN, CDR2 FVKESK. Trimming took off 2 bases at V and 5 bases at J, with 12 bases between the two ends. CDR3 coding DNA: TGTGCCAGCAGCCAATTGGCGGTCCGGGAGACCCAGTACTTC. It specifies CASSQLAVRETQYF.

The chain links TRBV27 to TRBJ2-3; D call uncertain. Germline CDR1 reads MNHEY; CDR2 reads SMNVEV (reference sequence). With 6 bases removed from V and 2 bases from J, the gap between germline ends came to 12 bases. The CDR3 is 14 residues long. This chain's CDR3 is CASSGLLVTDTQYF. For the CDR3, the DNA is TGTGCCAGCAGCGGGCTGTTAGTCACAGATACGCAGTATTTT.

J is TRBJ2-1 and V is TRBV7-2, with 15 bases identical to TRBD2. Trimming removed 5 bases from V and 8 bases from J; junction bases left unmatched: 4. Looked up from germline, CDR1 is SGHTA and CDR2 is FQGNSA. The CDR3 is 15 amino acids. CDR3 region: CASSQRTSGGDEQFF. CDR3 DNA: TGTGCCAGCAGCCAACGGACTAGCGGGGGGGATGAGCAGTTCTTC.

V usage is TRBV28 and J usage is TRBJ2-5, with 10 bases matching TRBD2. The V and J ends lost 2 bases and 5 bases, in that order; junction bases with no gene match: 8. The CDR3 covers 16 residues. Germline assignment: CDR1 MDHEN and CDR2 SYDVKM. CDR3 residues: CASSLPRTSGMETQYF. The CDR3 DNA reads TGTGCCAGCAGTTTACCGCGGACTAGCGGAATGGAGACCCAGTACTTC. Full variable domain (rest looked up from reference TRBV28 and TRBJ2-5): DVKVTQSSRYLVKRTGEKVFLECVQDMDHENMFWYRQDPGLGLRLIYFSYDVKMKEKGDIPEGYSVSREKKERFSLILESASTNQTSMYLCASSLPRTSGMETQYFGPGTRLLVL.

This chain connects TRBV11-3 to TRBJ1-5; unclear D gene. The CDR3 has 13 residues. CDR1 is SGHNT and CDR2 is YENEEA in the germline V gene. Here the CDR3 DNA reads TGTGACATGCGAAGGGAGACCAATCAGCCCCAGCATTTT. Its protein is CDMRRETNQPQHF.

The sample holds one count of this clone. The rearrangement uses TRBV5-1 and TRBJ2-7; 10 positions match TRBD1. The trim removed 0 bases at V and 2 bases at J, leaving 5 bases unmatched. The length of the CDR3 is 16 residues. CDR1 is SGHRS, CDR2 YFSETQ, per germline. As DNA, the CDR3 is TGCGCCAGCAGCTTGGGGGGGACAGGGGTCCCCTACGAGCAGTACTTC. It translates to CASSLGGTGVPYEQYF.

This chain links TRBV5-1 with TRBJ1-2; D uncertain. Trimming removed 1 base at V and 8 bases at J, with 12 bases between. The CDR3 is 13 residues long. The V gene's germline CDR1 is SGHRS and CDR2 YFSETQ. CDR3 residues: CASSLKGWEGYTF. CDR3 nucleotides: TGCGCCAGCAGCTTGAAGGGATGGGAAGGCTACACCTTC.

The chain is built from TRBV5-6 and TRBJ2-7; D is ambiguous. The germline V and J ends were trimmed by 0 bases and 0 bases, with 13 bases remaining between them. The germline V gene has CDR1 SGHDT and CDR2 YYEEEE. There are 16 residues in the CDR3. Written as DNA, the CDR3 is TGTGCCAGCAGCTTGGATTGGGCGTTAAGCTCCTACGAGCAGTACTTC. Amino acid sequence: CASSLDWALSSYEQYF.